Described below is a single T cell receptor (beta chain) sequence and its context. The antigen is undetermined. This entry belongs to a study of post-analysis software for immune sequencing data. Study results and caveats: Roughly five TRBV segments appeared more often in patients than in controls, and TRBV5-6, TRBV5-1 and TRBV20-1 were among these.

TCR beta cDNA libraries included unique molecular identifiers. TCRdb re-called the PCR reads with MiXCR, one entry per CDR3 protein. The data contain 820,000 or so distinct CDR3 sequences, approximately 57% of them singletons. The CDR3 loop spans 16 amino acids. The germline V and J ends were trimmed by 0 bases and 5 bases, with 14 bases remaining between them. Germline V gene data show CDR1 as MGHRA and CDR2 as YSYEKL. The genes are TRBV4-1 and TRBJ2-1, with a tentative D call TRBD1 (6 bases). This TCR was recovered from a girl aged 10-17 years with multiple sclerosis. Sequences were obtained from blood. The CDR3, as DNA: TGCGCCAGCAGCCAAGAGGGCAGGGGCCTGGACAATGAGCAGTTCTTC. This translates into CASSQEGRGLDNEQFF.